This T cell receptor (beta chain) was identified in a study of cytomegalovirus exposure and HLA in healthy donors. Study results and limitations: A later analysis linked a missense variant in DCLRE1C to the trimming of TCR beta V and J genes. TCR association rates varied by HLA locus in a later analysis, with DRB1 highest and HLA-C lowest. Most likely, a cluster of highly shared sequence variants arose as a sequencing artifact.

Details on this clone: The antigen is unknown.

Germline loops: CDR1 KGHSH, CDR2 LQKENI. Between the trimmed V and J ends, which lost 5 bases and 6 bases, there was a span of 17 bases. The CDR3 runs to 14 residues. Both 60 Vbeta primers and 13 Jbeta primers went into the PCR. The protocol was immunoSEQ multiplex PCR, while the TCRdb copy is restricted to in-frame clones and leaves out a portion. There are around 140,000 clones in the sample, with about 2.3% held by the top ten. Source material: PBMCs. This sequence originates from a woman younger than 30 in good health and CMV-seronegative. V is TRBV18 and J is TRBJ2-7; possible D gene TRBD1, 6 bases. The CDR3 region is CASSGPGQGGEQYV. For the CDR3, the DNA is TGTGCCAGCTCAGGACCGGGACAAGGAGGCGAGCAGTACGTC.